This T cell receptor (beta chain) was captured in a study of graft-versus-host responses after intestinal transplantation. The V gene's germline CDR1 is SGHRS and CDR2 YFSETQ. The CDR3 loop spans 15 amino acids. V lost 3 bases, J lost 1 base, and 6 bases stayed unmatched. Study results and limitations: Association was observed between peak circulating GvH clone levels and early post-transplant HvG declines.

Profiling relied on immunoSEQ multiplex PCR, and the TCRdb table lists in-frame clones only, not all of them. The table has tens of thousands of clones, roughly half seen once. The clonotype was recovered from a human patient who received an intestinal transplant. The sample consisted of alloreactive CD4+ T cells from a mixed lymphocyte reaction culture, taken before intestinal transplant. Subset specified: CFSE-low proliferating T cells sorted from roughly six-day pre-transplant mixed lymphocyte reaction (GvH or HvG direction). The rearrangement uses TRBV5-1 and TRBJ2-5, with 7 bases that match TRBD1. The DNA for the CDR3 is TGCGCCAGCAGCTATTACAGGGGCACCCAAGAGACCCAGTACTTC. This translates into CASSYYRGTQETQYF.